This record concerns one TCR beta chain sequence. This sample was taken from a study of shared clonotypes between healthy human individuals. Study summary: A donor's plate count was three for CD4 naive and three for CD4 memory; CD8 naive had two and CD8 memory one.

The method was immunoSEQ multiplex PCR; TCRdb's version includes in-frame clones alone and lacks a portion of them. The sample contains under 700,000 clones, approximately 96% of which appear only once. CD8 cells regarded as naive lacked CD45RO, were positively chosen for CCR7, and omitted terminally differentiated effector memory CD45RA+ cells. V shed 5 bases and J 5 bases; nucleotides not matched to a gene: 9. The CDR3 is made up of 16 amino acids. CDR1 is MDHEN and CDR2 is SYDVKM in the germline V gene. The clonotype originates from a woman between 25 and 40 years old in good health. The chain recombines TRBV28 with TRBJ2-5, with 12 bases that match TRBD2. Sequenced material: naive CD8+ T cells sorted from blood. The CDR3 DNA is TGTGCCAGCAGTCCGACCACTAGCGGGGGGTGGGAGACCCAGTACTTC. Translation gives CASSPTTSGGWETQYF.